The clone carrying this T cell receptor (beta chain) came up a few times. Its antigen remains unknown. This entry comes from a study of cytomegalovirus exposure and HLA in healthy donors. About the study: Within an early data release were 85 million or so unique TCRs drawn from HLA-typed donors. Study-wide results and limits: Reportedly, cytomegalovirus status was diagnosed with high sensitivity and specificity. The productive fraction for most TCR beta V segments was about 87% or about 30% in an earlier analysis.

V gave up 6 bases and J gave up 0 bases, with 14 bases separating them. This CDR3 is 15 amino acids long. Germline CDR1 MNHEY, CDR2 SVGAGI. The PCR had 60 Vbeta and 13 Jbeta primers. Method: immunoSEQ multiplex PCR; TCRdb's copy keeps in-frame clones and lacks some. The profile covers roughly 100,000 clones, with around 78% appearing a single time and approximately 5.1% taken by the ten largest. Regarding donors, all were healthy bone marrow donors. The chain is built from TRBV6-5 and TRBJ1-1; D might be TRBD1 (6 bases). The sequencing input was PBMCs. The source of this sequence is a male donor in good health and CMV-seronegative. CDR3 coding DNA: TGTGCCAGCAGCCTAGGGGGAAACCTGAACACTGAAGCTTTCTTT. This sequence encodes CASSLGGNLNTEAFF.